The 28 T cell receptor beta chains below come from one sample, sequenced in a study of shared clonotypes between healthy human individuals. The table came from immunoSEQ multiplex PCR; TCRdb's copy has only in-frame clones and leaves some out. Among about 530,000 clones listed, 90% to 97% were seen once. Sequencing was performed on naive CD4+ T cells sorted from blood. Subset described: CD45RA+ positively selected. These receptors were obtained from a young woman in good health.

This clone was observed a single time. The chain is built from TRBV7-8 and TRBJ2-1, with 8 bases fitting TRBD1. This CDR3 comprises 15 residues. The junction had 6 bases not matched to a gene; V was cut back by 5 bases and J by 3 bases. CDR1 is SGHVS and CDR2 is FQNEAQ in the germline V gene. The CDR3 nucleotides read TGTGCCAGCAGCGAAAGACAGGGGATCTACAATGAGCAGTTCTTC. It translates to CASSERQGIYNEQFF. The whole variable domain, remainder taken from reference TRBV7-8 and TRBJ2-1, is GAGVSQSPRYKVAKRGQDVALRCDPISGHVSLFWYQQALGQGPEFLTYFQNEAQLDKSGLPSDRFFAERPEGSVSTLKIQRTQQEDSAVYLCASSERQGIYNEQFFGPGTRLTVL.

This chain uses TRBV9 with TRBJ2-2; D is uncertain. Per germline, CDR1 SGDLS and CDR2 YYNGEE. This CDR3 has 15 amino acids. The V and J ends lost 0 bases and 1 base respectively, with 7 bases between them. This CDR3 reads CASSVATWNTGELFF. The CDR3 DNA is TGTGCCAGCAGCGTAGCTACGTGGAACACCGGGGAGCTGTTTTTT.

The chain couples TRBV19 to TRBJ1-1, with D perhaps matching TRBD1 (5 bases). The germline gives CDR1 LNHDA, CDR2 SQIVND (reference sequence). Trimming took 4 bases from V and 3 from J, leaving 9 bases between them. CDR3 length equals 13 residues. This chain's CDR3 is CASSTGLYTEAFF. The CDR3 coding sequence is TGTGCCAGTAGTACGGGACTTTACACTGAAGCTTTCTTT. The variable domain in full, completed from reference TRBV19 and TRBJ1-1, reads DGGITQSPKYLFRKEGQNVTLSCEQNLNHDAMYWYRQDPGQGLRLIYYSQIVNDFQKGDIAEGYSVSREKKESFPLTVTSAQKNPTAFYLCASSTGLYTEAFFGQGTRLTVV.

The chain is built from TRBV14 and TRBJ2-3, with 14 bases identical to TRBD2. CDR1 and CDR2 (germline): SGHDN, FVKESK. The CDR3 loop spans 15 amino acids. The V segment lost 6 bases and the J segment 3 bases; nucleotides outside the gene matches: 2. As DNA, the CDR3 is TGTGCCAGCAGGCGACTAGCGGGAGGGACAGATACGCAGTATTTT. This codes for CASRRLAGGTDTQYF.

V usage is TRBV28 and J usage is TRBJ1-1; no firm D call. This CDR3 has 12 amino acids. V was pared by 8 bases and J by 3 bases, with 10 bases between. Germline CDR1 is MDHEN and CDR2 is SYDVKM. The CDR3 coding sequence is TGTGCCAGCTTAGGGATATACACTGAAGCTTTCTTT. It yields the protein CASLGIYTEAFF.

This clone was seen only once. The CDR3 nucleotides read TGTGCCACCAGCAGAGATGCTCGGGAGACCCAGTACTTC. The encoded protein is CATSRDARETQYF. The chain employs TRBV15 and TRBJ2-5; the D is unclear. Between the trimmed V and J ends, which lost 0 bases and 5 bases, there was a span of 7 bases. CDR3 size: 13 residues. Germline CDR1 LNHNV, CDR2 YYDKDF (reference sequence). The full variable domain, in which reference TRBV15 and TRBJ2-5 provide the parts outside the CDR3, is DAMVIQNPRYQVTQFGKPVTLSCSQTLNHNVMYWYQQKSSQAPKLLFHYYDKDFNNEADTPDNFQSRRPNTSFCFLDIRSPGLGDTAMYLCATSRDARETQYFGPGTRLLVL.

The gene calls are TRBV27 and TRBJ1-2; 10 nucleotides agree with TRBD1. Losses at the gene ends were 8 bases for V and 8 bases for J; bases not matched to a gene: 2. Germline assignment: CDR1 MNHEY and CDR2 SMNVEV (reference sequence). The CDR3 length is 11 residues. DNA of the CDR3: TGTGCCAGCCGGGACAGGGGAGGCTACACCTTC. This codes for CASRDRGGYTF.

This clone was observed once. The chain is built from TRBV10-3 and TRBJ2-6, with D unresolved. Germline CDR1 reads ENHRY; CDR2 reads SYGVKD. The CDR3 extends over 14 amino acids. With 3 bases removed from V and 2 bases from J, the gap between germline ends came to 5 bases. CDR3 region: CAISDYTGANVLTF. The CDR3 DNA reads TGTGCCATCAGTGATTATACTGGGGCCAACGTCCTGACTTTC.

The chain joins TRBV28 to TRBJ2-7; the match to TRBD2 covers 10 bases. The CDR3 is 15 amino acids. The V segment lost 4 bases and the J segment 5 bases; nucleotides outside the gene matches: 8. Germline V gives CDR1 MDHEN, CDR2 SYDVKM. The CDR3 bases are TGTGCCAGCAGTTCTAGCGGGAGTTTCAGCCACGAGCAGTACTTC. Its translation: CASSSSGSFSHEQYF.

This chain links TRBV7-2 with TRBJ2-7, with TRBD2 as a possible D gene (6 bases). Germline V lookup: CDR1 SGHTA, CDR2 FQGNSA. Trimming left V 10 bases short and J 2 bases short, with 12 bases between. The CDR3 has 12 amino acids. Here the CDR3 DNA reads TGTGCCACCGGGAGACTTACCTACGAGCAGTACTTC. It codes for CATGRLTYEQYF. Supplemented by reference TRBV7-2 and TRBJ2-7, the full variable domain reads GAGVSQSPSNKVTEKGKDVELRCDPISGHTALYWYRQSLGQGLEFLIYFQGNSAPDKSGLPSDRFSAERTGGSVSTLTIQRTQQEDSAVYLCATGRLTYEQYFGPGTRLTVT.

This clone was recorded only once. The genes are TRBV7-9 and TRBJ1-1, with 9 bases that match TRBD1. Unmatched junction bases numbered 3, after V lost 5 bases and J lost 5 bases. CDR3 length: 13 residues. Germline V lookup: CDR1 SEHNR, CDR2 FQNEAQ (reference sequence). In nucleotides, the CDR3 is TGTGCCAGCAGCGGGACAGGGAGGACTGAAGCTTTCTTT. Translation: CASSGTGRTEAFF.

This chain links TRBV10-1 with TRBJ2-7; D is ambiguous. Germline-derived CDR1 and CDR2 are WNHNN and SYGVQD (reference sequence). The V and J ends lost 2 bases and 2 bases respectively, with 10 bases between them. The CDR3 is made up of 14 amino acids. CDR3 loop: CASSESGRAYEQYF. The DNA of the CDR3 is TGCGCCAGCAGTGAGAGTGGCAGAGCCTACGAGCAGTACTTC.

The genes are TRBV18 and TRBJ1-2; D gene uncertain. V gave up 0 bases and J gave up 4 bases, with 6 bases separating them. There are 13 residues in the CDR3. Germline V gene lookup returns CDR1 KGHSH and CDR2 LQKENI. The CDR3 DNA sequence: TGTGCCAGCTCACCACCAGACCGCTATGGCTACACCTTC. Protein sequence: CASSPPDRYGYTF.

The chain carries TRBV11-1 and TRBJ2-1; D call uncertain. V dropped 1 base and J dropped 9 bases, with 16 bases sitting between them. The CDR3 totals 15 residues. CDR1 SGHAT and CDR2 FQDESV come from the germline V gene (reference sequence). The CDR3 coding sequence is TGTGCCAGCAGCTTAGGGGGAATGGATACGGGTGAGCAGTTCTTC. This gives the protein CASSLGGMDTGEQFF.

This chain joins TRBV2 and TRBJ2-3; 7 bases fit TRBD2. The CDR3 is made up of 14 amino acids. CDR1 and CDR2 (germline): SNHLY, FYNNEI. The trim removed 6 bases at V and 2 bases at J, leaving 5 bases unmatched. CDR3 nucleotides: TGTGCCAGCAGGCGGGAGAGGGACACAGATACGCAGTATTTT. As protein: CASRRERDTDTQYF.

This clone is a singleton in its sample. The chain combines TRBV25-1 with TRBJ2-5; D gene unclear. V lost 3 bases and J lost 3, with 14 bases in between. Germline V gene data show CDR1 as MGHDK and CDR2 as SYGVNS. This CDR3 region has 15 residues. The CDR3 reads CASSDFQVDKETQYF. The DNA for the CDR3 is TGTGCCAGCAGTGACTTCCAGGTTGACAAAGAGACCCAGTACTTC.

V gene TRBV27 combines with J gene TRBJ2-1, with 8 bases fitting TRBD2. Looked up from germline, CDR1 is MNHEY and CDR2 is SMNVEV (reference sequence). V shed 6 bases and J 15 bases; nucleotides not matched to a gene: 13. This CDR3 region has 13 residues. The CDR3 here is CASRQSGSSGGFF. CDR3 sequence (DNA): TGTGCCAGCAGACAAAGCGGGAGCTCGGGAGGGTTCTTC.

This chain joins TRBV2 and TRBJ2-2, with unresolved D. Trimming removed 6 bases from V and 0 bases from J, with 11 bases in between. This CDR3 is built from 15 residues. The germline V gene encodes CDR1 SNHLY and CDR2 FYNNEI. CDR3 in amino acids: CASSNQVPNTGELFF. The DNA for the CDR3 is TGTGCCAGCAGCAATCAAGTACCGAACACCGGGGAGCTGTTTTTT.

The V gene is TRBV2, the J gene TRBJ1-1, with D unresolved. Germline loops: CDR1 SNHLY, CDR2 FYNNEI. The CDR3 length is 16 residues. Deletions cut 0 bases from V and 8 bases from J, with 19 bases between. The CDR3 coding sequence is TGTGCCAGCAGTGAAGCACTAACGGGTAAGGCGAGGGAAGCTTTCTTT. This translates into CASSEALTGKAREAFF.

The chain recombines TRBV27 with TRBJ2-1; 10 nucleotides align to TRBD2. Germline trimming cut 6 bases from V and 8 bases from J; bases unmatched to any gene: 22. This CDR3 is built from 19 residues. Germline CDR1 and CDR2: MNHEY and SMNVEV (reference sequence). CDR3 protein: CASSRYNDPGLAEGYEQFF. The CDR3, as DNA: TGTGCCAGCAGCCGATACAACGACCCCGGACTAGCGGAGGGGTATGAGCAGTTCTTC.

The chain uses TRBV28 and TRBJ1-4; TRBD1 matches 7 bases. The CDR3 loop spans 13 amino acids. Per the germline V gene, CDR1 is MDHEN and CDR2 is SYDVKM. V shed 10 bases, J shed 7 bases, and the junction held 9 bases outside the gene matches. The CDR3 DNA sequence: TGTGCCATCCGGAGACAGGGAGGTGAAAAACTGTTTTTT. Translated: CAIRRQGGEKLFF. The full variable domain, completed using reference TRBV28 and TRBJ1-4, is DVKVTQSSRYLVKRTGEKVFLECVQDMDHENMFWYRQDPGLGLRLIYFSYDVKMKEKGDIPEGYSVSREKKERFSLILESASTNQTSMYLCAIRRQGGEKLFFGSGTQLSVL.

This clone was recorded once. The CDR3 loop reads CASRKTGATNEKLFF. The CDR3 DNA is TGTGCCAGCAGAAAGACAGGGGCAACTAATGAAAAACTGTTTTTT. The V and J genes are TRBV2 and TRBJ1-4; 8 bases are a match to TRBD1. CDR1 is SNHLY, CDR2 FYNNEI, per germline. The junction had 3 bases not matched to a gene; V was cut back by 6 bases and J by 0 bases. The CDR3 sequence is 15 residues long.

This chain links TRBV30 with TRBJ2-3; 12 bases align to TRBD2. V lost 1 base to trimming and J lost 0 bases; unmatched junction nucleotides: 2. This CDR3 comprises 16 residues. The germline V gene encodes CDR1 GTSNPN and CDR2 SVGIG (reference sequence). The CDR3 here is CAWSDGLAGSTDTQYF. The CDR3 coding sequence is TGTGCCTGGAGTGATGGACTAGCGGGGAGCACAGATACGCAGTATTTT.

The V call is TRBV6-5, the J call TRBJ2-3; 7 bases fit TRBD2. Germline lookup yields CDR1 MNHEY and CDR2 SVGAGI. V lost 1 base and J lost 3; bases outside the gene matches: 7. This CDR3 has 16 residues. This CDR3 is CASSYYGGRVTDTQYF. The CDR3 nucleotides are TGTGCCAGCAGTTACTATGGCGGGAGAGTGACAGATACGCAGTATTTT.

The CDR3 DNA is TGTGCCAGCGCCGGGACAGGGGCCCTTATGTACGAGCAGTACTTC. Translating it yields CASAGTGALMYEQYF. The chain couples TRBV27 to TRBJ2-7; 10 bases fit TRBD1. The CDR3 totals 15 residues. Germline-derived CDR1 and CDR2 are MNHEY and SMNVEV (reference sequence). Trimming removed 8 bases from V and 4 bases from J; junction bases left unmatched: 11.

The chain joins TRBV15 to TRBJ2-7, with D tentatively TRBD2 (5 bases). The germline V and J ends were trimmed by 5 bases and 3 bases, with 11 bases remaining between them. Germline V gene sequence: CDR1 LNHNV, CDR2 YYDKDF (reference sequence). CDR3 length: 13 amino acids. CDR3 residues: CATSDRDGYEQYF. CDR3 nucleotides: TGTGCCACCAGCGACCGGGATGGCTACGAGCAGTACTTC. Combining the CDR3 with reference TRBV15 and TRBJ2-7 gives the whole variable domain DAMVIQNPRYQVTQFGKPVTLSCSQTLNHNVMYWYQQKSSQAPKLLFHYYDKDFNNEADTPDNFQSRRPNTSFCFLDIRSPGLGDTAMYLCATSDRDGYEQYFGPGTRLTVT.

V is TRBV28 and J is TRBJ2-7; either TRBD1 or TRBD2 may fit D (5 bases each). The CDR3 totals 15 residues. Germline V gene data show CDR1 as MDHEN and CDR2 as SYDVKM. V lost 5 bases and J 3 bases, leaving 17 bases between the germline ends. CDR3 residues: CASSEPGTDHYEQYF. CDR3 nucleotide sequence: TGTGCCAGCAGTGAACCCGGGACGGACCACTACGAGCAGTACTTC.

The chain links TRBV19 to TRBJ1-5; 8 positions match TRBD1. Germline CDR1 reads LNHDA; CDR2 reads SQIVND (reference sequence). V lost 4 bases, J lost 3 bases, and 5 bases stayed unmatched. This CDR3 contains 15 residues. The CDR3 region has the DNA TGTGCCAGTAGTACCCTGGACAGGGCCAATCAGCCCCAGCATTTT. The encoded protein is CASSTLDRANQPQHF.